These 26 T cell receptor beta chains were sequenced from one sample in a study of lung T cells in sarcoidosis with Löfgren's syndrome. TCRdb processed the reads anew with MiXCR; each CDR3 protein has one entry. The top ten clones hold about 12% of a sample with more than 2,000 distinct CDR3 sequences, around 20% of them seen once. The sequenced material came from CD4+ T cells from bronchoalveolar lavage. These receptors all stem from a human donor with sarcoidosis (Löfgren's syndrome or another form), or a control subject (not recorded which).

By share, this clonotype ranks as medium-sized. The chain has TRBV5-1 and TRBJ1-1, with D perhaps TRBD1 (6 bases). The V end was cut by 0 bases, the J end by 0 bases, with 12 bases between. Germline V CDR1 and CDR2: SGHRS, YFSETQ. The CDR3 totals 16 residues. The CDR3 protein is CASSLALDSLNTEAFF. In DNA form, the CDR3 reads TGCGCCAGCAGCTTGGCCCTGGACAGCTTGAACACTGAAGCTTTCTTT.

For this clonotype: At one of its ends the junction is not consistent with the germline gene, which may arise from a read error. The rearrangement joins TRBV2 to TRBJ2-5; a possible D gene is TRBD2 (6 bases). This CDR3 spans 13 amino acids. The germline gives CDR1 SNHLY, CDR2 FYNNEI. The CDR3 sequence: CASSEVGRETQYF. The CDR3 DNA is TGTGCCAGCAGTGAAGTGGGTCGGGAGACCCAGTATTTC. Full variable domain (rest looked up from reference TRBV2 and TRBJ2-5): EPEVTQTPSHQVTQMGQEVILRCVPISNHLYFYWYRQILGQKVEFLVSFYNNEISEKSEIFDDQFSVERPDGSNFTLKIRSTKLEDSAMYFCASSEVGRETQYFGPGTRLLVL.

This clonotype is medium-sized. The V and J genes are TRBV2 and TRBJ2-3; D remains unclear. The CDR3 runs to 11 residues. CDR1 SNHLY and CDR2 FYNNEI come from the germline V gene. Trimming cost V 8 bases and J 2 bases, with 5 bases left between them. CDR3 coding DNA: TGTGCCAGCGGGTACACAGATACGCAGTATTTT. Protein: CASGYTDTQYF.

This clonotype is medium-sized (0.01 to 0.1%) within its sample. The chain recombines TRBV25-1 with TRBJ2-7; unclear D gene. CDR3 size: 11 residues. The germline V gene encodes CDR1 MGHDK and CDR2 SYGVNS. V was pared by 7 bases and J by 3 bases, with 7 bases between. CDR3 DNA sequence: TGTGCCAGCACCGTAGGCTACGAGCAGTACTTC. This codes for CASTVGYEQYF.

This clonotype is categorized as medium-sized. The genes are TRBV24-1 and TRBJ1-1; D not certain. The CDR3 runs to 12 residues. Germline V gives CDR1 KGHDR, CDR2 SFDVKD. Trimming shortened V by 8 bases and J by 2 bases, and 8 bases separated the two germline ends. CDR3: CATTGDNTEAFF. DNA of the CDR3: TGTGCCACCACAGGTGACAACACTGAAGCTTTCTTT.

This clonotype is medium-sized in the sample. The chain uses TRBV7-9 and TRBJ2-3, with D maybe TRBD1 (6 bases). This CDR3 contains 15 residues. Germline V gene sequence: CDR1 SEHNR, CDR2 FQNEAQ (reference sequence). Trimming took off 3 bases at V and 3 bases at J, with 13 bases between the two ends. In DNA form, the CDR3 reads TGTGCCAGCAGCTTCCGTCGGGACACAACAGATACGCAGTATTTT. This encodes CASSFRRDTTDTQYF.

This clonotype was seen repeatedly, ten times or more. A much larger clone is a single base away; this may be a read error. The gene calls are TRBV18 and TRBJ2-7, with 8 bases identical to TRBD2. Germline CDR1 and CDR2: KGHSH and LQKENI. This CDR3 is 16 amino acids long. CDR3 protein: CASSNPREARSCEQYF. CDR3 sequence (DNA): TGTGCCAGCTCGAACCCGCGGGAGGCGCGCTCCTGCGAGCAGTACTTC.

This clonotype was detected ten times or more. The V and J genes are TRBV12-3 or TRBV12-4 and TRBJ2-5, with D possibly TRBD1 on 5 matching bases. Trimming stripped 5 bases from V and 2 bases from J, with 12 bases between. The CDR3 extends over 14 amino acids. This chain's CDR3 is CASSPRQLQETQYF. CDR3 sequence (DNA): TGTGCCAGCAGTCCCCGACAGCTTCAAGAGACCCAGTACTTC.

By frequency in the sample, this clonotype is medium-sized. Written as DNA, the CDR3 is TGTGCCAGCTCACCCCCCCAGGGTTTGTATGGCTACACCTTC. This gives the protein CASSPPQGLYGYTF. The chain is built from TRBV18 and TRBJ1-2; weak D call: TRBD1 (5 bases). The V and J ends lost 3 bases and 5 bases respectively, with 13 bases between them. Germline loops: CDR1 KGHSH, CDR2 LQKENI. This CDR3 has 14 residues.

The chain is built from TRBV12-3 or TRBV12-4 and TRBJ2-3; D remains ambiguous. The CDR3 sequence is 14 residues long. The V and J ends lost 6 bases and 3 bases respectively, with 13 bases between them. The CDR3 DNA is TGTGCCAGCAGCTCGCGTGGGAAAACAGATACGCAGTATTTT. It codes for CASSSRGKTDTQYF.

This clonotype was recorded at least ten times. The chain couples TRBV2 to TRBJ1-6; D is ambiguous. V was pared by 4 bases and J by 1 base, with 17 bases between. Per the germline V gene, CDR1 is SNHLY and CDR2 is FYNNEI. This CDR3 is built from 18 residues. This chain's CDR3 is CASSADPRRRSYNSPLHF. In DNA form, the CDR3 reads TGTGCCAGCAGTGCGGACCCGAGAAGGCGGTCCTATAATTCACCCCTCCACTTT.

The CDR3 is CASITKILAGVDNEQFF. In DNA form, the CDR3 reads TGTGCCAGCATAACGAAGATCCTAGCGGGGGTTGACAATGAGCAGTTCTTC. This chain links TRBV2 with TRBJ2-1; TRBD2 matches 10 bases. The germline gives CDR1 SNHLY, CDR2 FYNNEI. The CDR3 sequence is 17 residues long. The junction had 14 bases not matched to a gene; V was cut back by 7 bases and J by 5 bases.

This clonotype rates as large. This chain joins TRBV28 and TRBJ1-3; no firm D call. The V end lost 3 bases, the J end lost 4 bases, and 4 bases lay between the germline ends. Looked up from germline, CDR1 is MDHEN and CDR2 is SYDVKM. The CDR3 covers 12 residues. The chain's CDR3 is CASSFVGNTIYF. The CDR3 bases are TGTGCCAGCAGTTTCGTCGGAAACACCATATATTTT. The full variable domain, completed using reference TRBV28 and TRBJ1-3, is DVKVTQSSRYLVKRTGEKVFLECVQDMDHENMFWYRQDPGLGLRLIYFSYDVKMKEKGDIPEGYSVSREKKERFSLILESASTNQTSMYLCASSFVGNTIYFGEGSWLTVV.

This clonotype was recorded a few times. Compared with germline, one end of the junction differs, possibly owing to a read error. The V and J genes are TRBV4-1 and TRBJ1-6, with D possibly matching TRBD1 (5 bases). The CDR3 totals 14 residues. Germline lookup yields CDR1 MGHRA and CDR2 YSYEKL. Written as DNA, the CDR3 is TGCGCCAGCAGCCTCCAGGGTTGCGATTCACCCCCCCACTTT. Protein product: CASSLQGCDSPPHF.

This clonotype counts as medium-sized. Written as DNA, the CDR3 is TGTGCCAGCAGCTTAGCTGGGGGACCTACCCTCTACGAGCAGTACTTC. Translated: CASSLAGGPTLYEQYF. This chain connects TRBV7-2 to TRBJ2-7; D may be TRBD1 or TRBD2 (5 bases each). Trimming stripped 0 bases from V and 3 bases from J, with 15 bases between. The CDR3 spans 16 residues. Germline CDR1 and CDR2: SGHTA and FQGNSA.

Turning to this clonotype: This may stem from a read error, because a much larger clone lies one nucleotide away. The chain recombines TRBV6-4 with TRBJ2-3; D is perhaps TRBD2 (6 bases). Germline CDR1 MRHNA, CDR2 SNTAGT. The V end lost 5 bases, the J end lost 2 bases, and 11 bases lay between the germline ends. This CDR3 spans 14 amino acids. CDR3 sequence (DNA): TGTGCCAGCAGTTTACGGGGGAACACAGATACGCAGTATTTT. Protein sequence: CASSLRGNTDTQYF.

This clonotype rates as large. The J gene is TRBJ1-5, the V gene TRBV28, with TRBD1 as a possible D gene (5 bases). The V end was cut by 5 bases, the J end by 5 bases, with 7 bases between. The CDR3 has 12 residues. Germline CDR1 and CDR2: MDHEN and SYDVKM. Here the CDR3 reads CASSRGDQPQHF. The CDR3 nucleotides are TGTGCCAGCAGTAGAGGGGATCAGCCCCAGCATTTT.

This clonotype was counted a few times. A junction boundary mismatches the germline segment, possibly from a read error. The J gene is TRBJ2-3, the V gene TRBV7-2, with 11 bases lining up with TRBD2. CDR1 is SGHTA and CDR2 is FQGNSA in the germline V gene. CDR3 length: 14 amino acids. In nucleotides, the CDR3 is TGTGTCAGCAGCCTAGCGGGGGGATCGGATATGCAGTATTTT. Translation gives CVSSLAGGSDMQYF.

About this clonotype itself: No conserved phenylalanine or tryptophan ends this CDR3, so it is likely a read error. CDR3 sequence: CASSNHNEQFL. The CDR3 DNA is TGTGCCAGCAGTAACCACAATGAGCAGTTCCTC. This chain connects TRBV27 to TRBJ2-1, with D uncertain. There are 11 residues in the CDR3. In germline, CDR1 is MNHEY, CDR2 SMNVEV (reference sequence). With 5 bases removed from V and 5 bases from J, the gap between germline ends came to 4 bases.

As regards this clonotype: No conserved phenylalanine or tryptophan is present at the end of the CDR3, so a read error is the likely explanation. The J gene is TRBJ1-4, the V gene TRBV7-9, with no clear D. Trimming removed 5 bases at V and 0 bases at J, with 10 bases between. The CDR3 is made up of 15 amino acids. From germline, CDR1 is SEHNR and CDR2 FQNEAQ (reference sequence). CDR3 loop: CASSLLRATNEKLFL. CDR3 DNA: TGTGCCAGCAGCCTGCTCCGGGCAACTAATGAAAAACTGTTTTTA.

This clonotype counts as medium-sized. The chain joins TRBV20-1 to TRBJ2-5; D remains unclear. Trimming cost V 0 bases and J 1 base, with 9 bases left between them. This CDR3 has 14 residues. Germline V gene lookup returns CDR1 DFQATT and CDR2 SNEGSKA (reference sequence). Written as DNA, the CDR3 is TGCAGTGCTAGAGATTGGAATTTCCAAGAGACCCAGTACTTC. This encodes CSARDWNFQETQYF.

Sample share makes this clonotype medium-sized. The CDR3 coding sequence is TGCAGTGCGGGTAGGCAGGGTTTGAACGAGCAGTACTTC. Amino acid sequence: CSAGRQGLNEQYF. The chain is built from TRBV20-1 and TRBJ2-7; perhaps TRBD1 as D (5 bases). Per the germline V gene, CDR1 is DFQATT and CDR2 is SNEGSKA (reference sequence). Trimming removed 6 bases at V and 5 bases at J, with 17 bases between. The CDR3 is made up of 13 amino acids.

Of note for this clonotype: The junction differs from germline at one of its ends, possibly a read error. The gene calls are TRBV16 and TRBJ2-7; TRBD1 matches 8 bases. This CDR3 is 13 amino acids long. Germline values: CDR1 KGHSY, CDR2 FQNENV. The CDR3 spells CASGQDRGGEQYF. CDR3 in DNA: TGCGCCAGCGGCCAAGACAGGGGAGGCGAGCAGTACTTC.

This clonotype is judged medium-sized. The rearrangement joins TRBV7-2 to TRBJ2-6; no clear D gene. The germline V gene encodes CDR1 SGHTA and CDR2 FQGNSA. This CDR3 region has 16 residues. V was clipped by 5 bases and J by 4 bases, with 15 bases between them. DNA for the CDR3: TGTGCCAGCAGCGCCGTGCACAGTGCCGGGGCCAACGTCCTGACTTTC. Its translation: CASSAVHSAGANVLTF.

Judged by abundance, this clonotype is medium-sized. The chain employs TRBV18 and TRBJ1-5, with D perhaps TRBD1 (5 bases). The length of the CDR3 is 14 residues. V was pared by 5 bases and J by 5 bases, with 13 bases between. CDR1 is KGHSH and CDR2 is LQKENI in the germline V gene. DNA for the CDR3: TGTGCCAGCTCAGCCCAGGGTCGGGATCAGCCCCAGCATTTT. Protein product: CASSAQGRDQPQHF.

In this sample, this clonotype is medium-sized. The V and J genes are TRBV3-1 and TRBJ2-5; 12 bases are shared with TRBD1. Per the germline V gene, CDR1 is LGHDT and CDR2 is YNNKEL (reference sequence). After removal of 8 bases from V and 4 bases from J, the junction contained 5 bases not matched to a gene. The CDR3 consists of 14 residues. In DNA form, the CDR3 reads TGTGCCAGCTTGGGACAGGGGGCTCGAGAGACCCAGTACTTC. It codes for CASLGQGARETQYF.